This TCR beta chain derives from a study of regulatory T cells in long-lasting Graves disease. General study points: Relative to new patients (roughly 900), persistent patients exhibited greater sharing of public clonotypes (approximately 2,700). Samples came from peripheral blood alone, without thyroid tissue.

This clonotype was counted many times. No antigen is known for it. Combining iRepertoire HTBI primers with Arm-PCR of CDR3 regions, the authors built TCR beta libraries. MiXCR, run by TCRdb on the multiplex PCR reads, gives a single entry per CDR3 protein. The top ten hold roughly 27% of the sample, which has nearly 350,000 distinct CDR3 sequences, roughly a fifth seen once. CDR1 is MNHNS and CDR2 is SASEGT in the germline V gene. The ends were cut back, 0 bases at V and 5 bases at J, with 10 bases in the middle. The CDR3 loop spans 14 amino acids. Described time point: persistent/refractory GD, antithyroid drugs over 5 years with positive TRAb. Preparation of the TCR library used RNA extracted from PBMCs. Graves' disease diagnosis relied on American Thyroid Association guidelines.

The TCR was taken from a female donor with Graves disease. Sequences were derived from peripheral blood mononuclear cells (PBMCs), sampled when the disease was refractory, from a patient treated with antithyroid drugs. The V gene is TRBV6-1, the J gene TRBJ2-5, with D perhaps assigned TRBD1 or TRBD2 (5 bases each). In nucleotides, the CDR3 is TGTGCCAGCAGTGAAGCGGGCTGGGGGGAGACCCAGTACTTC. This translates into CASSEAGWGETQYF.